This T cell receptor (beta chain) stems from a study of blood T cell repertoires in COVID-19. The V gene's germline CDR1 is SEHNR and CDR2 FQNEAQ (reference sequence). The CDR3 runs 14 residues. V was cut by 11 bases and J by 6 bases, with 21 bases left in between. It was within 2 weeks before study entry that exposed participants met a COVID-19 case. Produced via immunoSEQ multiplex PCR; TCRdb's table is partial and in-frame only. Here the sample spans approximately 300,000 clones, 90% to 95% being singletons. The J gene is TRBJ2-3, the V gene TRBV7-9; D is perhaps TRBD1 (6 bases). The clonotype originates from a woman in her twenties or thirties who had been exposed to COVID-19. The sequencing sample was made of PBMCs or T cells enriched from blood (not recorded which). The CDR3 DNA reads TGTGCCGGCTTACAGGGAACGGGTGAGGATACGCAGTATTTT. Its translation: CAGLQGTGEDTQYF.